The present TCR beta chain was sequenced within a study of T cell clones after liver transplantation. About the study: A pre-transplant mixed lymphocyte reaction with TCRbeta sequencing defined graft-donor-reactive clones followed in post-transplant blood.

Study observations and caveats: Graft donor-reactive T cells may have migrated into the graft rather than being deleted.

Sorting of unstimulated PBMCs yielded separate CD3+CD4+ and CD3+CD8+ fractions. As for this clone: What it binds is not known.

Sequencing used immunoSEQ multiplex PCR; TCRdb keeps in-frame clones, though not all of them. The sample has around 35,000 clones, around 94% seen once; the top ten hold 20% to 30%. Per the germline V gene, CDR1 is SNHLY and CDR2 is FYNNEI. The V end lost 8 bases, the J end lost 5 bases, and 21 bases lay between the germline ends. CDR3 length: 15 residues. The sequencing used CD8+ T cells from blood, collected 12 months after liver transplant. This TCR derives from a human patient who received a liver transplant. T cells may partly derive from the graft donor. The chain employs TRBV2 and TRBJ2-5, with D possibly being TRBD2 (6 bases). This CDR3 reads CASGSGTRALETQYF. The CDR3 nucleotides read TGTGCCAGCGGATCCGGGACTCGGGCCTTGGAGACCCAGTACTTC.